This T cell receptor beta chain emerged from a study of T cells after yellow fever vaccination. A word on this clonotype: Its target is not known. A read error may explain this, as a much larger clone is one base away.

TCRdb analysed the 5' RACE reads with MiXCR anew, one entry per CDR3 protein. The sample lists about 580,000 distinct CDR3 sequences, 17% occurring once. The CDR3 is 11 residues long. Germline V CDR1 and CDR2: MNHNY, SVGAGI (reference sequence). Points from the study as a whole: Detected again after the booster were most primary-vaccination clones, at approximately 96% CD4 and around 91% CD8.

The sequence derives from a man in his late teens or twenties who received the YFV17D yellow fever vaccine. This chain uses TRBV6-6 with TRBJ2-1; D uncertain. The input for sequencing was PBMCs, taken 4 to 5 days after the first yellow fever vaccination. CDR3 loop: CASSYYHEQFF. The CDR3, as DNA: TGTGCCAGCAGTTACTACCATGAGCAGTTCTTC.